The sequence of this T cell receptor (beta chain) was determined in a study of blood T cell repertoires in COVID-19. V gave up 7 bases and J gave up 2 bases, with 11 bases separating them. Germline CDR1 MGHDK, CDR2 SYGVNS. There are 13 residues in the CDR3. The authors' processing: Amplified reference gene primers provided the basis for estimating nucleated cell counts. Only in-frame clones appear in the TCRdb table, and some are missing; sequencing was by immunoSEQ multiplex PCR. V, J and clone size were drawn from that table, and D and trimming were deduced from the DNA. Among roughly 140,000 clones listed, roughly nine tenths were seen once.

This chain uses TRBV25-1 with TRBJ1-2; D is unclear. The TCR originated in a woman in her thirties or forties with acute or convalescent COVID-19. Specimen: peripheral blood. Here the CDR3 reads CASINLLNYGYTF. In DNA form, the CDR3 reads TGTGCCAGCATCAATCTACTAAACTATGGCTACACCTTC.